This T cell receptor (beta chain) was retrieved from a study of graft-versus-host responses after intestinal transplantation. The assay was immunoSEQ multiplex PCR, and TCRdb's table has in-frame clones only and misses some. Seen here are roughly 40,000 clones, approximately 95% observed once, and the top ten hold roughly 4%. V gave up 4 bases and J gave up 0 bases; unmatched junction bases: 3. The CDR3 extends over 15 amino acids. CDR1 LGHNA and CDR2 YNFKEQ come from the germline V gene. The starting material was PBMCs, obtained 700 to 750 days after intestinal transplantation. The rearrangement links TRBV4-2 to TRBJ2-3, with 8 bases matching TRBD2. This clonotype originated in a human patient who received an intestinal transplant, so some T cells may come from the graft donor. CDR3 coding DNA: TGTGCCAGCAGCCCGGGGGGGCAGAGCACAGATACGCAGTATTTT. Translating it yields CASSPGGQSTDTQYF.